The subject of this entry is one T cell receptor (beta chain). Its matching antigen is unknown. The source of the sample is a study of T cell repertoires in cytomegalovirus infection. Study-wide context: CMV infection together with matching HLA type was indicated by public TCR beta signatures. Study-level results: HLA-C-restricted, CMV-specific TCR beta clonotypes were dominant ex vivo. Cumulative public TCR beta family frequency identified CMV carriers with the relevant HLA.

The CDR3 is 13 residues long. V was trimmed by 4 bases and J by 4 bases, leaving 7 bases between them. The V gene's germline CDR1 is SGHTA and CDR2 FQGNSA. TCRdb fed the reads into MiXCR, producing one record per CDR3 protein. Of fewer than 250,000 distinct CDR3 sequences in the sample, approximately 13% were seen once. The source is a human donor in good health (CMV status not recorded). Some clones in this sample may be carry-over from other donors' samples. The V and J genes are TRBV7-2 and TRBJ1-4; D gene ambiguous. Sequencing input: PBMCs. CDR3 region: CASSSSFNEKLFF. The DNA of the CDR3 is TGTGCCAGCAGCTCCTCCTTTAATGAAAAACTGTTTTTT.